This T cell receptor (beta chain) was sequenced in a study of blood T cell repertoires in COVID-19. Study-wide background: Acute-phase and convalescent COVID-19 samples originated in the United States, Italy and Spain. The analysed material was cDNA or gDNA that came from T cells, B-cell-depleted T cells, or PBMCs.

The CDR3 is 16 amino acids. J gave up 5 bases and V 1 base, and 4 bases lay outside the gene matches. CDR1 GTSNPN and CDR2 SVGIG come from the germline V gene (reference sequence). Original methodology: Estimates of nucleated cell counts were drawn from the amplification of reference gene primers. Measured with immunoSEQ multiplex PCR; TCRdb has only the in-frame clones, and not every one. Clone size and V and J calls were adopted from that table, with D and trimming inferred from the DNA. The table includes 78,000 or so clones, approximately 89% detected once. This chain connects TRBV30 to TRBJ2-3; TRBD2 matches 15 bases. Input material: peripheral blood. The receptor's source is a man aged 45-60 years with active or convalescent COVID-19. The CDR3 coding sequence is TGTGCCTGGAGTGCGGGACTAGCGGGGGGAGGAGATACGCAGTATTTT. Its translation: CAWSAGLAGGGDTQYF.